Presented here are 29 T cell receptor beta chains from one specimen sequenced in a study of neurological immune-mediated disorders. TCRdb recomputed calls from the 5' RACE reads with MiXCR, one row per CDR3 protein. The table shows about 78,000 distinct CDR3 sequences, with just over 5% occurring only once. Sequenced: PBMCs. The receptors derive from a woman aged 25 to 39 with multiple sclerosis.

In this sample, this clonotype turned up many times. J is TRBJ2-5 and V is TRBV3-1, with D possibly matching TRBD1 (6 bases). CDR1 LGHDT and CDR2 YNNKEL come from the germline V gene (reference sequence). The V and J ends lost 5 bases and 5 bases respectively, with 24 bases between them. This CDR3 is 17 amino acids long. The DNA of the CDR3 is TGTGCCAGCAGCGACCTAAAACAGGGTCTCCCCCGGGAGACCCAGTACTTC. Its protein is CASSDLKQGLPRETQYF.

This clonotype has just a few counts. The gene calls are TRBV5-1 and TRBJ1-1; D is undetermined. The CDR3 runs to 14 residues. The germline V gene encodes CDR1 SGHRS and CDR2 YFSETQ. V dropped 1 base and J dropped 6 bases, with 13 bases sitting between them. The CDR3 loop is CASSLNSGLPEAFF. The CDR3 coding sequence is TGCGCCAGCAGCTTGAACTCCGGGCTCCCTGAAGCTTTCTTT.

There are many counts of this clonotype. J is TRBJ2-7 and V is TRBV12-3 or TRBV12-4; D is perhaps TRBD1 or TRBD2 (7 bases each). The CDR3 is 17 residues long. V was pared by 7 bases and J by 0 bases, with 22 bases between. CDR3 sequence: CASTSGGRGLISYEQYF. CDR3 DNA sequence: TGTGCCAGCACTTCAGGGGGGCGGGGGCTTATCTCCTACGAGCAGTACTTC.

This clonotype has only a few counts. The CDR3 DNA reads as TGCGCCAGCAGCGGGCTAAACACTGAAGCTTTCTTT. Protein product: CASSGLNTEAFF. V is TRBV5-1 and J is TRBJ1-1; no clear D gene. This CDR3 is built from 12 residues. Per the germline V gene, CDR1 is SGHRS and CDR2 is YFSETQ. V was trimmed by 4 bases and J by 2 bases, leaving 6 bases between them.

This clonotype was seen at least ten times. V gene TRBV24-1 combines with J gene TRBJ1-5, with TRBD1 matching 9 bases. The CDR3 sequence is 14 residues long. Per the germline V gene, CDR1 is KGHDR and CDR2 is SFDVKD. V trimming: 9 bases; J trimming: 1 base; junction bases outside the gene matches: 3. The CDR3 DNA reads as TGTGCCACCCCGGGACAGGGAAGCAATCAGCCCCAGCATTTT. Amino acids: CATPGQGSNQPQHF.

Many counts were recorded for this clonotype. The rearrangement joins TRBV20-1 to TRBJ2-3; a weak D match, TRBD2 (5 bases). V gave up 1 base and J gave up 0 bases, with 17 bases separating them. This CDR3 comprises 17 residues. Germline assignment: CDR1 DFQATT and CDR2 SNEGSKA (reference sequence). The CDR3 protein is CSARGWWKAESTDTQYF. CDR3 DNA: TGCAGTGCTAGAGGGTGGTGGAAAGCGGAGAGCACAGATACGCAGTATTTT.

This chain's CDR3 is CSARDLDKGTQYF. In DNA, the CDR3 is TGCAGTGCTAGAGATCTCGATAAGGGTACGCAGTATTTT. The genes are TRBV20-1 and TRBJ2-3; D is undetermined. Trimming shortened V by 0 bases and J by 8 bases, and 12 bases separated the two germline ends. CDR3 length: 13 residues. Germline-derived CDR1 and CDR2 are DFQATT and SNEGSKA (reference sequence).

This clonotype showed up many times. The V and J genes are TRBV6-5 and TRBJ1-2; a possible D gene is TRBD1 (6 bases). The CDR3 covers 15 residues. CDR1 is MNHEY, CDR2 SVGAGI, per germline. Between the trimmed V and J ends, which lost 6 bases and 1 base, there was a span of 15 bases. CDR3 sequence reads: CASRSGTLNNYGYTF. For the CDR3, the DNA is TGTGCCAGCAGATCCGGGACACTGAATAACTATGGCTACACCTTC.

The chain couples TRBV6-5 to TRBJ2-3; no clear D. CDR3 length equals 15 residues. Trimming removed 4 bases at V and 6 bases at J, with 17 bases between. Germline V gene lookup returns CDR1 MNHEY and CDR2 SVGAGI. The CDR3 DNA is TGTGCCAGCAGTTTCGAACCATCAATTCCGGATACGCAGTATTTT. Its translation: CASSFEPSIPDTQYF.

This clonotype was detected ten times or more. The rearrangement joins TRBV20-1 to TRBJ2-1, with a possible D match to TRBD1 (6 bases). V lost 0 bases to trimming and J lost 6 bases, with 15 bases between them. In germline, CDR1 is DFQATT, CDR2 SNEGSKA (reference sequence). The CDR3 consists of 15 residues. The CDR3 DNA reads TGCAGTGCTAGAGATTGGCCGGACAGTTCCAATGAGCAGTTCTTC. It encodes CSARDWPDSSNEQFF.

This clonotype has a count of ten or more. This chain uses TRBV5-1 with TRBJ1-1, with D uncertain. Germline-derived CDR1 and CDR2 are SGHRS and YFSETQ. The CDR3 has 15 residues. Trimming removed 0 bases from V and 7 bases from J, with 16 bases in between. The chain's CDR3 is CASSLEASQVGEAFF. The CDR3 coding sequence is TGCGCCAGCAGCTTGGAGGCGTCCCAGGTCGGTGAAGCTTTCTTT.

This clonotype was counted ten times or more. The CDR3 is CASSPRMDSPLHF. In DNA form, the CDR3 reads TGCGCCAGCAGCCCCAGGATGGATTCACCCCTCCACTTT. The chain uses TRBV5-1 and TRBJ1-6; D remains ambiguous. The ends were cut back, 4 bases at V and 8 bases at J, with 10 bases in the middle. CDR3 size: 13 residues. In germline, CDR1 is SGHRS, CDR2 YFSETQ. Full variable domain (outside the CDR3, taken from reference TRBV5-1 and TRBJ1-6): KAGVTQTPRYLIKTRGQQVTLSCSPISGHRSVSWYQQTPGQGLQFLFEYFSETQRNKGNFPGRFSGRQFSNSRSEMNVSTLELGDSALYLCASSPRMDSPLHFGNGTRLTVT.

This clonotype was found many times. The V gene is TRBV5-5, the J gene TRBJ1-2, with D perhaps TRBD1 (5 bases). V was cut by 2 bases and J by 8 bases, with 16 bases left in between. The CDR3 sequence is 14 residues long. From germline, CDR1 is SGHKS and CDR2 YYEKEE (reference sequence). The CDR3 DNA sequence: TGTGCCAGCAGCTTATTGGCGGGGGGAGGCGGCTACACCTTC. Protein sequence: CASSLLAGGGGYTF. The entire variable domain, with the rest obtained from reference TRBV5-5 and TRBJ1-2, is as follows: DAGVTQSPTHLIKTRGQQVTLRCSPISGHKSVSWYQQVLGQGPQFIFQYYEKEERGRGNFPDRFSARQFPNYSSELNVNALLLGDSALYLCASSLLAGGGGYTFGSGTRLTVV.

This clonotype was detected a few times. The rearrangement joins TRBV20-1 to TRBJ2-5, with 13 bases identical to TRBD2. This CDR3 has 16 amino acids. Germline V gene sequence: CDR1 DFQATT, CDR2 SNEGSKA (reference sequence). With 5 bases clipped from V and 3 bases from J, the junction kept 9 bases outside the gene matches. CDR3 nucleotides: TGCAGTGCTCAGACTAGCGGGGGGTCTTGGGAAGAGACCCAGTACTTC. Encoded protein: CSAQTSGGSWEETQYF.

This clonotype has ten or more counts. V and J are TRBV10-3 and TRBJ1-2; TRBD1 is a possible D gene (6 bases). The CDR3 is 14 residues long. The germline CDR1 and CDR2 sequences are ENHRY and SYGVKD. V dropped 2 bases and J dropped 4 bases, with 11 bases sitting between them. CDR3 DNA sequence: TGTGCCATCAGTGAGAACAGGGAAGGCTATGGCTACACCTTC. This sequence encodes CAISENREGYGYTF.

The table lists this clonotype with many counts. J is TRBJ1-2 and V is TRBV12-3 or TRBV12-4, with 7 nucleotides matching TRBD1. V gave up 6 bases and J gave up 8 bases; unmatched junction bases: 9. This CDR3 region has 13 residues. The CDR3 bases are TGTGCCAGCAGCAGGGGGAGTTTGGTGGGCTACACCTTC. Translated, it gives CASSRGSLVGYTF.

This clonotype has ten or more counts. The chain joins TRBV5-1 to TRBJ2-7; 9 bases map to TRBD2. After removal of 2 bases from V and 0 bases from J, the junction contained 6 bases not matched to a gene. The CDR3 has 16 amino acids. Germline CDR1 and CDR2: SGHRS and YFSETQ. The CDR3 DNA follows: TGCGCCAGCAGCTTCGTGCGAGCGGGAGGCTCCTACGAGCAGTACTTC. Encoded protein: CASSFVRAGGSYEQYF.

This clonotype has ten or more counts. V usage is TRBV5-1 and J usage is TRBJ1-1, with 11 bases fitting TRBD1. The ends lost 4 bases at V and 0 bases at J; junction bases unmatched: 5. From germline, CDR1 is SGHRS and CDR2 YFSETQ. CDR3 length equals 16 residues. CDR3 DNA: TGCGCCAGCAGCGCAGGGACAGGGGGTTTGAACACTGAAGCTTTCTTT. Translating gives CASSAGTGGLNTEAFF.

Only a few counts were recorded for this clonotype. The junction shows a germline mismatch at one end, possibly a read error. The CDR3 sequence is CDSSTSYREQYF. CDR3 DNA sequence: TGTGACAGCAGCACCTCTTACCGCGAGCAGTACTTC. This chain joins TRBV3-1 and TRBJ2-7; D is unresolved. CDR3 length: 12 amino acids. Germline assignment: CDR1 LGHDT and CDR2 YNNKEL (reference sequence).

This clonotype was counted many times. The genes are TRBV7-2 and TRBJ2-1; 7 bases are shared with TRBD2. J was trimmed by 7 bases and V by 2 bases; bases with no gene match: 11. Germline-derived CDR1 and CDR2 are SGHTA and FQGNSA. The CDR3 totals 16 residues. The CDR3 loop reads CASSLLGGGPGNEQFF. CDR3 DNA sequence: TGTGCCAGCAGCTTACTGGGGGGAGGGCCGGGTAATGAGCAGTTCTTC.

The sample holds many counts of this clonotype. The genes are TRBV20-1 and TRBJ2-1; TRBD1 matches 8 bases. Trimming removed 0 bases from V and 9 bases from J; junction bases left unmatched: 1. The CDR3 sequence is 12 residues long. The germline V gene has CDR1 DFQATT and CDR2 SNEGSKA (reference sequence). CDR3 nucleotide sequence: TGCAGTGCTAGAGAGACAGGGGTTGAGCAGTTCTTC. Its protein is CSARETGVEQFF.

This clonotype was detected a few times. The V call is TRBV7-9, the J call TRBJ2-1; D is possibly TRBD1 (5 bases). Trimming left V 1 base short and J 2 bases short, with 12 bases between. Germline CDR1 SEHNR, CDR2 FQNEAQ (reference sequence). This CDR3 spans 16 amino acids. The CDR3 sequence is CASSLGLVGAYNEQFF. In nucleotides, the CDR3 is TGTGCCAGCAGCTTAGGGCTAGTAGGGGCCTACAATGAGCAGTTCTTC. Combining the CDR3 with reference TRBV7-9 and TRBJ2-1 gives the whole variable domain DTGVSQNPRHKITKRGQNVTFRCDPISEHNRLYWYRQTLGQGPEFLTYFQNEAQLEKSRLLSDRFSAERPKGSFSTLEIQRTEQGDSAMYLCASSLGLVGAYNEQFFGPGTRLTVL.

This clonotype was seen repeatedly, ten times or more. The chain combines TRBV3-1 with TRBJ1-6; D gene unclear. From germline, CDR1 is LGHDT and CDR2 YNNKEL (reference sequence). V lost 3 bases and J lost 8, with 11 bases in between. The CDR3 is 14 residues long. This chain's CDR3 is CASSHLGRDSPLHF. The CDR3, as DNA: TGTGCCAGCAGCCACTTAGGGAGGGATTCACCCCTCCACTTT.

This clonotype appeared many times. The chain's CDR3 is CSALSPTSGNTIYF. The CDR3 nucleotides are TGCAGTGCTCTCTCCCCGACATCTGGAAACACCATATATTTT. The chain employs TRBV20-1 and TRBJ1-3; no clear D gene. Germline CDR1 DFQATT, CDR2 SNEGSKA (reference sequence). The CDR3 runs to 14 residues. The V end lost 5 bases, the J end lost 1 base, and 12 bases lay between the germline ends.

This clonotype was seen repeatedly, ten times or more. This rearrangement joins TRBV20-1 to TRBJ1-2; 9 bases match TRBD1. Germline V gene data show CDR1 as DFQATT and CDR2 as SNEGSKA (reference sequence). This CDR3 spans 15 amino acids. V dropped 1 base and J dropped 8; count of bases not matched to a gene: 11. For the CDR3, the DNA is TGCAGTGCTAGAGTCCTGGACAGGGGAAAATTCGGCTACACCTTC. Amino acids: CSARVLDRGKFGYTF.

Ten or more counts support this clonotype. This chain links TRBV7-9 with TRBJ1-3, with D possibly TRBD1 on 5 matching bases. The CDR3 covers 15 residues. The germline V gene encodes CDR1 SEHNR and CDR2 FQNEAQ (reference sequence). V dropped 5 bases and J dropped 0 bases, with 11 bases sitting between them. CDR3 amino acids: CASSPQGASGNTIYF. CDR3 nucleotide sequence: TGTGCCAGCAGCCCCCAGGGCGCCTCTGGAAACACCATATATTTT.

This clonotype has ten or more counts. A read error may produce the germline difference seen at one junction end. J is TRBJ2-5 and V is TRBV20-1; 8 nucleotides line up with TRBD1. This CDR3 has 13 residues. In germline, CDR1 is DFQATT, CDR2 SNEGSKA (reference sequence). This CDR3 is CGADRGIQETQYF. CDR3 in DNA: TGCGGTGCAGACAGGGGAATACAAGAGACCCAGTACTTC.

There are many counts of this clonotype. The chain links TRBV20-1 to TRBJ2-5; no firm D call. V was cut by 7 bases and J by 1 base, with 13 bases left in between. This CDR3 contains 13 residues. The V gene's germline CDR1 is DFQATT and CDR2 SNEGSKA (reference sequence). Here the CDR3 reads CSGHADGQETQYF. Here the CDR3 DNA reads TGCAGTGGCCACGCGGACGGCCAAGAGACCCAGTACTTC.

This clonotype occurred many times. The chain employs TRBV7-6 and TRBJ1-2; D is perhaps TRBD1 (6 bases). V gave up 5 bases and J gave up 8 bases, with 24 bases separating them. The CDR3 sequence is 16 residues long. Germline values: CDR1 SGHVS, CDR2 FNYEAQ. The CDR3 region has the DNA TGTGCCAGCAGCCTCCAGGAACCGAAGGGGGTCAGCGGCTACACCTTC. Translated: CASSLQEPKGVSGYTF.